This record covers a single TCR beta chain. Its antigen remains unidentified. One junction end disagrees with the germline gene, perhaps due to a read error. No patient received treatment before thyroid surgery. The entry originates in a study of metastatic and nonmetastatic thyroid tumors. Study-level background: Repertoires were compared across blood and tumor or nodule tissue from malignant and benign thyroid patients.

Study-wide results and caveats: Compared with benign nodules, malignant thyroid tumors were reported to have significantly higher TCR beta diversity in both blood and tumor.

Germline CDR1 LGHNA, CDR2 YNFKEQ. The CDR3 consists of 14 residues. Per the original methods: A papillary thyroid cancer distant-metastasis classifier was built from CDR3 differences across clinicopathological groups. TCRdb re-processed the PCR reads through MiXCR. These V and J calls originate from TCRdb's pipeline instead of the authors' own analysis. The sample lists 15,000 or so clones, over 20% seen once, with roughly 8% in the top ten. The sample consisted of tumor tissue. V and J are TRBV4-2 and TRBJ2-7; D not certain. This TCR was sampled from a female donor with papillary thyroid cancer or a benign thyroid nodule (not recorded which). Some clones in this sample may be carry-over from other donors' samples. The CDR3 reads CAGSHALSSYEQYF. DNA for the CDR3: TGTGCCGGCAGCCATGCCTTGAGCTCCTACGAGCAGTACTTC.